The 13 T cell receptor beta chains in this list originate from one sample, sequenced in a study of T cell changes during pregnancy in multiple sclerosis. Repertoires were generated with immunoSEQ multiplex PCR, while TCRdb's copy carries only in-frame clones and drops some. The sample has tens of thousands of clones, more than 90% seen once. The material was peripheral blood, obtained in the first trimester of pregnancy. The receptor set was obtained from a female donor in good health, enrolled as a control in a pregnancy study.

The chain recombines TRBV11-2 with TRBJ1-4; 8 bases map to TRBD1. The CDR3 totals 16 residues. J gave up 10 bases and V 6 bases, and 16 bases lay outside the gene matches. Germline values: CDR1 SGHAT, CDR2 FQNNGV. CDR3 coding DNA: TGTGCCAGCAGAGAAGACACCCGGGACAGGAGAGGAAAACTGTTTTTT. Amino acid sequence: CASREDTRDRRGKLFF.

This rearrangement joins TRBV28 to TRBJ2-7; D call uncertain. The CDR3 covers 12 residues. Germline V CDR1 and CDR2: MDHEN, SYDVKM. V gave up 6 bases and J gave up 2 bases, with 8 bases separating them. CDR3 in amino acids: CASSSGTYEQYF. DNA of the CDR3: TGTGCCAGCAGCTCCGGTACCTACGAGCAGTACTTC.

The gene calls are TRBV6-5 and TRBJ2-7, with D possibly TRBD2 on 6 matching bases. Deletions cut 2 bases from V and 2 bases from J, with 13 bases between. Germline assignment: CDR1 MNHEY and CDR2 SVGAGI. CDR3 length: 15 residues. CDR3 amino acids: CASSYGGASPYEQYF. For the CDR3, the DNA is TGTGCCAGCAGTTACGGCGGGGCTTCCCCCTACGAGCAGTACTTC.

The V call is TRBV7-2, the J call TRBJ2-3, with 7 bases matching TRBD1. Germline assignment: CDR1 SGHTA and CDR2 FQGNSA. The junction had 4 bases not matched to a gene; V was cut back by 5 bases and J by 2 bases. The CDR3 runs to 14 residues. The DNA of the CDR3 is TGTGCCAGCAGCATCGGGACAGCCACAGATACGCAGTATTTT. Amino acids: CASSIGTATDTQYF.

In DNA, the CDR3 is TGTGCCAGTAGTGGGAACAGGTTGGGCTCCTACGAGCAGTACTTC. Translation: CASSGNRLGSYEQYF. The rearrangement uses TRBV19 and TRBJ2-7, with D perhaps matching TRBD1 (5 bases). V lost 5 bases, J lost 0 bases, and 14 bases lay in between. The length of the CDR3 is 15 residues. Per the germline V gene, CDR1 is LNHDA and CDR2 is SQIVND (reference sequence).

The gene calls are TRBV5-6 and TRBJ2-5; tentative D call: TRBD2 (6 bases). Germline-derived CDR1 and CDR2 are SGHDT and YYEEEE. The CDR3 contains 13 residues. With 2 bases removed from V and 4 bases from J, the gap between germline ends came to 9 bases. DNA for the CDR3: TGTGCCAGCAGCTTAGGAGGGGTAGAGACCCAGTACTTC. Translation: CASSLGGVETQYF.

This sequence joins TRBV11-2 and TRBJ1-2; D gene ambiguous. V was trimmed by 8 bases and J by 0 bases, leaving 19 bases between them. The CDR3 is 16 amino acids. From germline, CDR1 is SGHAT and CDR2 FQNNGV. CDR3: CASAGSRLLANYGYTF. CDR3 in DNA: TGTGCCAGCGCCGGATCTCGACTTTTAGCTAACTATGGCTACACCTTC.

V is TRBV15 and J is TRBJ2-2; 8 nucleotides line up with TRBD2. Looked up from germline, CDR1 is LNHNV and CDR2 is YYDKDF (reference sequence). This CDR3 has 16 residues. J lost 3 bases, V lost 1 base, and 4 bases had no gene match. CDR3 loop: CATSRGRGAYTGELFF. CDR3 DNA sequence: TGTGCCACCAGCAGAGGGCGGGGGGCCTACACCGGGGAGCTGTTTTTT. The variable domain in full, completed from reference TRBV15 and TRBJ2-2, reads DAMVIQNPRYQVTQFGKPVTLSCSQTLNHNVMYWYQQKSSQAPKLLFHYYDKDFNNEADTPDNFQSRRPNTSFCFLDIRSPGLGDTAMYLCATSRGRGAYTGELFFGEGSRLTVL.

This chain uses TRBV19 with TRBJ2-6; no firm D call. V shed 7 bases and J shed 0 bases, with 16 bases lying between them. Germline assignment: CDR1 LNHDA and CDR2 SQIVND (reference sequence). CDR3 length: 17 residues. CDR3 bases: TGTGCCAGTAACAAATCACCTTCATCCTCTGGGGCCAACGTCCTGACTTTC. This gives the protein CASNKSPSSSGANVLTF.

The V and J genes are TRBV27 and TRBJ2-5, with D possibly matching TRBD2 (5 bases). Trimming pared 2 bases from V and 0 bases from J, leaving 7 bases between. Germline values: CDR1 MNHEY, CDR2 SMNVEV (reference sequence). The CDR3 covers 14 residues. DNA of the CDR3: TGTGCCAGCAGTTTACGGAGGAACCAAGAGACCCAGTACTTC. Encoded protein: CASSLRRNQETQYF.

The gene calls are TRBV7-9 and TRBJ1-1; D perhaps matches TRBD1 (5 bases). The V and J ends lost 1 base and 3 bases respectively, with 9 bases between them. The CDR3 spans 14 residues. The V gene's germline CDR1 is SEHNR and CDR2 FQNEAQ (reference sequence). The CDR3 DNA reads TGTGCCAGCAGCTTAGGCGGCAGGGACACTGAAGCTTTCTTT. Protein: CASSLGGRDTEAFF.

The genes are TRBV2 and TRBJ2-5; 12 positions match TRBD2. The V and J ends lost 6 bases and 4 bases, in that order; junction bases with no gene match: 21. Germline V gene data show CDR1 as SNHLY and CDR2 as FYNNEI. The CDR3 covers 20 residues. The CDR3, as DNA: TGTGCCAGCAGAGACACCCTCGTCGGACTAGCGGGGAGATTGGGAGAGACCCAGTACTTC. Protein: CASRDTLVGLAGRLGETQYF.

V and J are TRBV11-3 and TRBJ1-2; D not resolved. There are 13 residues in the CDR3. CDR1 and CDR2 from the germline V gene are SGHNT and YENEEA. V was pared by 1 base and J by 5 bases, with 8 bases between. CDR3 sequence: CASSLGPGYGYTF. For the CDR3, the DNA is TGTGCCAGCAGCTTAGGACCAGGTTATGGCTACACCTTC.